These 22 T cell receptor beta chains were all obtained from the same sample, sequenced in a study of CD8 T cells in ankylosing spondylitis. Findings and limits, study-wide: A motif in TCR beta, a set of under 10 highly homologous variants, appeared characteristic of ankylosing spondylitis blood.

Their recognized antigens are unknown. TCRdb re-analysed the 5' RACE reads in MiXCR, keeping a single row per CDR3 protein. The sample includes about 460,000 distinct CDR3 sequences, about 5.2% seen only once; the top ten take around 3.5%. Sample: blood, either unsorted or a sorted T cell fraction (not recorded which). The source is a male donor with ankylosing spondylitis.

This clonotype was detected many times. The chain joins TRBV20-1 to TRBJ2-2; the D is unclear. The germline V gene has CDR1 DFQATT and CDR2 SNEGSKA (reference sequence). CDR3 size: 14 residues. V lost 0 bases and J lost 0, with 5 bases in between. This chain's CDR3 is CSAREPSNTGELFF. The DNA of the CDR3 is TGCAGTGCTAGAGAACCTTCGAACACCGGGGAGCTGTTTTTT.

The table lists this clonotype with many counts. The gene calls are TRBV6-2 or TRBV6-3 and TRBJ2-1; the match to TRBD2 covers 12 bases. V was clipped by 4 bases and J by 4 bases; unmatched bases: 11. CDR1 is MNHEY and CDR2 is SVGEGT in the germline V gene. This CDR3 is 18 amino acids long. The CDR3 reads CASSSPKTTSGGYNEQFF. The CDR3 nucleotides read TGTGCCAGCAGTTCCCCTAAGACGACTAGCGGGGGATACAATGAGCAGTTCTTC.

This clonotype was seen at least ten times. The chain has TRBV20-1 and TRBJ2-7; D gene unclear. V was pared by 3 bases and J by 4 bases, with 7 bases between. The CDR3 is 11 amino acids. Germline V gene data show CDR1 as DFQATT and CDR2 as SNEGSKA (reference sequence). The CDR3, as DNA: TGCAGTGCTAGTCCAGTGTACGAGCAGTACTTC. Its translation: CSASPVYEQYF.

This clonotype was detected ten times or more. The chain carries TRBV4-1 and TRBJ1-1, with no clear D. CDR1 MGHRA and CDR2 YSYEKL come from the germline V gene. Trimming removed 5 bases from V and 6 bases from J, with 16 bases in between. The CDR3 contains 14 residues. The CDR3 here is CASSAPARLAEAFF. The CDR3 DNA follows: TGCGCCAGCAGCGCCCCTGCGAGGTTAGCTGAAGCTTTCTTT.

This clonotype appeared many times. The chain is built from TRBV20-1 and TRBJ2-7; tentatively, D is TRBD2 (5 bases). Trimming took 1 base from V and 0 from J, leaving 13 bases between them. Germline CDR1 and CDR2: DFQATT and SNEGSKA (reference sequence). The CDR3 loop spans 15 amino acids. The DNA of the CDR3 is TGCAGTGCTAGAGTTCCACGGACTTTCTCCTACGAGCAGTACTTC. It encodes CSARVPRTFSYEQYF.

Many counts were recorded for this clonotype. The rearrangement joins TRBV7-2 to TRBJ2-4; D unclear. The V end lost 7 bases, the J end lost 7 bases, and 14 bases lay between the germline ends. The germline gives CDR1 SGHTA, CDR2 FQGNSA. CDR3 length: 13 amino acids. DNA of the CDR3: TGTGCCAGCACGATGATAGCCGGGAACATTCAGTACTTC. Translated: CASTMIAGNIQYF. Variable domain in full (rest from reference TRBV7-2 and TRBJ2-4): GAGVSQSPSNKVTEKGKDVELRCDPISGHTALYWYRQSLGQGLEFLIYFQGNSAPDKSGLPSDRFSAERTGGSVSTLTIQRTQQEDSAVYLCASTMIAGNIQYFGAGTRLSVL.

This clonotype was picked up a small number of times. This chain connects TRBV11-2 to TRBJ2-1; 12 nucleotides match TRBD2. V trimming: 5 bases; J trimming: 0 bases; junction bases outside the gene matches: 8. CDR3 length equals 18 residues. The germline V gene has CDR1 SGHAT and CDR2 FQNNGV. CDR3 nucleotides: TGTGCCAGCAGCCCAAAGGGACTAGCGGGTTCCTCCTACAATGAGCAGTTCTTC. Its protein product is CASSPKGLAGSSYNEQFF.

This clonotype was found many times. V and J are TRBV12-3 or TRBV12-4 and TRBJ2-1, with 8 bases fitting TRBD1. The CDR3 spans 14 residues. With 4 bases clipped from V and 9 bases from J, the junction kept 8 bases outside the gene matches. This chain's CDR3 is CASSYRQGFSEQFF. CDR3 sequence (DNA): TGTGCCAGCAGTTACAGACAGGGGTTTTCTGAGCAGTTCTTC.

This clonotype came up many times. The V call is TRBV20-1, the J call TRBJ2-1; 10 nucleotides align to TRBD1. Germline lookup yields CDR1 DFQATT and CDR2 SNEGSKA (reference sequence). The CDR3 consists of 15 residues. Unmatched junction bases numbered 9, after V lost 2 bases and J lost 8 bases. CDR3 residues: CSARSPTGTGDEQFF. CDR3 sequence (DNA): TGCAGTGCTAGATCTCCTACCGGGACAGGGGATGAGCAGTTCTTC.

This clonotype has ten or more counts. The V and J genes are TRBV29-1 and TRBJ2-3; D not certain. This CDR3 spans 15 amino acids. Germline CDR1 SQVTM, CDR2 ANQGSEA. V was clipped by 4 bases and J by 2 bases, with 16 bases between them. The CDR3 reads CSVALLDGYTDTQYF. The CDR3 DNA follows: TGCAGCGTTGCTCTTTTGGACGGGTACACAGATACGCAGTATTTT.

In its sample, this clonotype was seen many times. The chain is built from TRBV27 and TRBJ1-4; TRBD1 matches 7 bases. Trimming took 6 bases from V and 8 from J; bases not matched to a gene: 9. Germline V gene data show CDR1 as MNHEY and CDR2 as SMNVEV (reference sequence). This CDR3 spans 14 amino acids. CDR3 DNA: TGTGCCAGCAGAAGACAGGGAGTGGGGGAAAAACTGTTTTTT. Encoded protein: CASRRQGVGEKLFF.

This clonotype has at least ten counts. The CDR3 DNA follows: TGCGCCAGCAGCTTGGTTGGTGGAAACACCATATATTTT. It is translated as CASSLVGGNTIYF. The rearrangement uses TRBV5-1 and TRBJ1-3; D gene ambiguous. In germline, CDR1 is SGHRS, CDR2 YFSETQ. Between the trimmed V and J ends, which lost 0 bases and 3 bases, there was a span of 4 bases. The CDR3 is 13 residues long. Based on the CDR3 plus reference TRBV5-1 and TRBJ1-3, the full variable domain is KAGVTQTPRYLIKTRGQQVTLSCSPISGHRSVSWYQQTPGQGLQFLFEYFSETQRNKGNFPGRFSGRQFSNSRSEMNVSTLELGDSALYLCASSLVGGNTIYFGEGSWLTVV.

This clonotype was picked up many times. The rearrangement joins TRBV29-1 to TRBJ2-1, with TRBD2 matching over 11 bases. The CDR3 covers 15 residues. V was clipped by 3 bases and J by 6 bases; unmatched bases: 7. Germline V CDR1 and CDR2: SQVTM, ANQGSEA. The CDR3, as DNA: TGCAGCGTTGATCAGACTAGCGGGATACCCAATGAGCAGTTCTTC. It yields the protein CSVDQTSGIPNEQFF.

A note on this clonotype: The junction departs from germline at one end; a sequencing error may be responsible. V and J are TRBV4-1 and TRBJ2-1; perhaps TRBD2 as D (5 bases). This CDR3 has 15 amino acids. CDR1 and CDR2 from the germline V gene are MGHRA and YSYEKL. For the CDR3, the DNA is TGCACCAGCAGCCAAGATGGGAGAAGCTACAATGAGCAGTTCTTC. This codes for CTSSQDGRSYNEQFF.

This clonotype has at least ten counts. This chain uses TRBV5-1 with TRBJ1-5, with D hard to call. Germline V lookup: CDR1 SGHRS, CDR2 YFSETQ. V lost 7 bases, J lost 0 bases, and 14 bases lay in between. The CDR3 sequence is 15 residues long. In DNA form, the CDR3 reads TGCGCCAGCTCACTCGAGGGTGATAGCAATCAGCCCCAGCATTTT. Encoded protein: CASSLEGDSNQPQHF.

This clonotype appeared many times. V gene TRBV7-2 combines with J gene TRBJ2-7; D unresolved. V was clipped by 1 base and J by 5 bases, with 9 bases between them. Germline V gene sequence: CDR1 SGHTA, CDR2 FQGNSA. This CDR3 comprises 13 residues. As DNA, the CDR3 is TGTGCCAGCAGCTTAGGATACAGAGACGAGCAGTACTTC. This sequence encodes CASSLGYRDEQYF.

Ten or more counts support this clonotype. This chain uses TRBV20-1 with TRBJ2-4; 13 bases match TRBD2. With 1 base clipped from V and 3 bases from J, the junction kept 12 bases outside the gene matches. CDR3 length equals 19 residues. CDR1 and CDR2 (germline): DFQATT, SNEGSKA (reference sequence). The CDR3 sequence is CSARVLAGGQGLVKNIQYF. The CDR3 region has the DNA TGCAGTGCTAGAGTACTAGCGGGAGGGCAAGGGTTGGTCAAAAACATTCAGTACTTC.

This clonotype was observed many times. This chain joins TRBV4-3 and TRBJ1-2; D is uncertain. Germline V gene lookup returns CDR1 LGHNA and CDR2 YSLEER. V was trimmed by 1 base and J by 8 bases, leaving 20 bases between them. The CDR3 spans 16 residues. This CDR3 is CASSQAVATLKSGYTF. DNA for the CDR3: TGCGCCAGCAGCCAAGCAGTGGCGACTTTAAAAAGCGGCTACACCTTC.

This clonotype was seen ten or more times. The rearrangement links TRBV20-1 to TRBJ1-5; the match to TRBD1 covers 8 bases. This CDR3 is built from 13 residues. Germline CDR1 reads DFQATT; CDR2 reads SNEGSKA (reference sequence). V shed 6 bases, J shed 5 bases, and the junction held 6 bases outside the gene matches. The CDR3 loop reads CSATTGGDQPQHF. The CDR3 DNA sequence: TGCAGTGCCACAACAGGGGGGGATCAGCCCCAGCATTTT.

There are many counts of this clonotype. The chain is built from TRBV29-1 and TRBJ1-2; no reliable D call. V lost 3 bases, J lost 6 bases, and 8 bases lay in between. Germline V gives CDR1 SQVTM, CDR2 ANQGSEA. CDR3 length: 11 residues. The CDR3: CSVEMGDGYTF. The CDR3 region has the DNA TGCAGCGTTGAGATGGGTGATGGCTACACCTTC.

This clonotype was detected many times. The chain uses TRBV7-2 and TRBJ1-2, with D maybe TRBD1 (6 bases). Trimming stripped 5 bases from V and 4 bases from J, with 17 bases between. The CDR3 has 15 amino acids. From germline, CDR1 is SGHTA and CDR2 FQGNSA. The CDR3 DNA sequence: TGTGCCAGCAGCACCGGACAGATTCTCTTCTATGGCTACACCTTC. Protein: CASSTGQILFYGYTF.

Comment on this clonotype: A much larger clone lies a single base off, so this may be a read error. This chain joins TRBV29-1 and TRBJ2-6; tentative D call: TRBD1 (5 bases). The CDR3 runs 15 residues. Germline lookup yields CDR1 SQVTM and CDR2 ANQGSEA. CDR3 sequence reads: CSVEEISSGASVLTF. The CDR3 bases are TGCAGCGTTGAAGAGATCAGTTCTGGGGCCAGCGTCCTGACTTTC.